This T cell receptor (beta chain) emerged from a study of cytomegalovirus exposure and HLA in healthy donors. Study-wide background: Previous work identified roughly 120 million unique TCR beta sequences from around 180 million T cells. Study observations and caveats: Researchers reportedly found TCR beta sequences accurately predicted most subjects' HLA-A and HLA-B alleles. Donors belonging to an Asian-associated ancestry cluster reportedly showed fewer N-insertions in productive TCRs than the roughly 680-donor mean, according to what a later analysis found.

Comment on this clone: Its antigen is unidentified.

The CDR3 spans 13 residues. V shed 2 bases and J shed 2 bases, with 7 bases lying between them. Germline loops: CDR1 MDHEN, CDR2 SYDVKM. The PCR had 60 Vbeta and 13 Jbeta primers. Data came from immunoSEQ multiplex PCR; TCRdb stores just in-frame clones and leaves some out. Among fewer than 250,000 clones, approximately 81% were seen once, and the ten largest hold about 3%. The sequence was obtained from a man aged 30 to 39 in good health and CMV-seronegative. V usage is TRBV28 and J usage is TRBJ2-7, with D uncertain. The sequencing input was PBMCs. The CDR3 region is CASSLRRAYEQYF. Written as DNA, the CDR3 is TGTGCCAGCAGTTTAAGAAGAGCCTACGAGCAGTACTTC.